The 21 T cell receptor beta chains below all came from one sample that was sequenced in a study of shared clonotypes between healthy human individuals. TCRdb's copy holds only in-frame clones and misses some; the assay was immunoSEQ multiplex PCR. The sample contains 2 million to 2.5 million clones, over 90% of which appear only once. The sequencing sample was made of naive CD4+ T cells from PBMCs. Subset noted: CD45RA+ positively selected. These receptors were obtained from a man between 18 and 29 years old in good health. Some clones in this sample may be carry-over from other donors' samples.

This clone was recorded once. The CDR3: CASSPEGTSNNEQFF. The CDR3 DNA is TGCGCCAGCAGCCCGGAGGGGACCTCGAACAATGAGCAGTTCTTC. This chain links TRBV5-1 with TRBJ2-1, with a weak D call TRBD2 (6 bases). The V gene's germline CDR1 is SGHRS and CDR2 YFSETQ. V shed 4 bases and J shed 5 bases, with 16 bases lying between them. The CDR3 covers 15 residues.

The chain recombines TRBV5-1 with TRBJ2-1; D might be TRBD1 (6 bases). V lost 4 bases and J lost 0, with 14 bases in between. The CDR3 loop spans 16 amino acids. CDR1 and CDR2 (germline): SGHRS, YFSETQ. Here the CDR3 DNA reads TGCGCCAGCAGCGCCGGACAGACATACTCCTACAATGAGCAGTTCTTC. This encodes CASSAGQTYSYNEQFF.

The chain joins TRBV18 to TRBJ1-1, with 10 bases matching TRBD1. V gave up 3 bases and J gave up 4 bases; unmatched junction bases: 2. The CDR3 length is 14 residues. In germline, CDR1 is KGHSH, CDR2 LQKENI. CDR3 nucleotide sequence: TGTGCCAGCTCACCCTGGGACAGGGGCACTGAAGCTTTCTTT. Protein sequence: CASSPWDRGTEAFF. Filled out from reference TRBV18 and TRBJ1-1, the complete variable domain reads NAGVMQNPRHLVRRRGQEARLRCSPMKGHSHVYWYRQLPEEGLKFMVYLQKENIIDESGMPKERFSAEFPKEGPSILRIQQVVRGDSAAYFCASSPWDRGTEAFFGQGTRLTVV.

The genes are TRBV19 and TRBJ1-2; D unclear. The CDR3 length is 16 residues. The germline V and J ends were trimmed by 3 bases and 7 bases, with 21 bases remaining between them. The germline CDR1 and CDR2 sequences are LNHDA and SQIVND (reference sequence). CDR3 protein: CASSIMRLGRDVGYTF. CDR3 nucleotides: TGTGCCAGTAGTATTATGAGATTGGGCCGAGATGTTGGCTACACCTTC.

The chain employs TRBV4-2 and TRBJ2-5; 8 positions match TRBD2. This CDR3 spans 17 amino acids. Germline assignment: CDR1 LGHNA and CDR2 YNFKEQ. The trim removed 2 bases at V and 1 base at J, leaving 9 bases unmatched. CDR3 in DNA: TGTGCCAGCAGCCAATCTGCCGGGACTAGAATCCAAGAGACCCAGTACTTC. Translated: CASSQSAGTRIQETQYF.

Here the CDR3 reads CASSTGQSNHNEQFF. The CDR3 DNA is TGTGCCAGTAGTACCGGACAGTCTAATCACAATGAGCAGTTCTTC. The chain combines TRBV19 with TRBJ2-1, with a tentative D call TRBD1 (6 bases). The CDR3 is 15 amino acids. The germline V and J ends were trimmed by 4 bases and 5 bases, with 15 bases remaining between them. Per the germline V gene, CDR1 is LNHDA and CDR2 is SQIVND (reference sequence).

The rearrangement joins TRBV2 to TRBJ2-7, with 12 bases lining up with TRBD2. The CDR3 consists of 14 residues. CDR1 and CDR2 from the germline V gene are SNHLY and FYNNEI. Trimming took 8 bases from V and 5 from J; bases not matched to a gene: 7. CDR3 protein: CASGRLAGVHEQYF. DNA for the CDR3: TGTGCCAGCGGGAGACTAGCGGGAGTCCACGAGCAGTACTTC. The whole variable domain, remainder taken from reference TRBV2 and TRBJ2-7, is EPEVTQTPSHQVTQMGQEVILRCVPISNHLYFYWYRQILGQKVEFLVSFYNNEISEKSEIFDDQFSVERPDGSNFTLKIRSTKLEDSAMYFCASGRLAGVHEQYFGPGTRLTVT.

V gene TRBV7-2 combines with J gene TRBJ2-7; D is ambiguous. The CDR3 is 16 residues long. With 1 base removed from V and 0 bases from J, the gap between germline ends came to 13 bases. Per the germline V gene, CDR1 is SGHTA and CDR2 is FQGNSA. CDR3 sequence reads: CASSLVATLSSYEQYF. The CDR3 region has the DNA TGTGCCAGCAGCTTAGTGGCTACCCTTAGCTCCTACGAGCAGTACTTC.

The CDR3 sequence: CASSPGQVATEQYF. The CDR3 DNA reads TGTGCCAGCTCACCTGGGCAGGTAGCGACCGAGCAGTACTTC. The chain combines TRBV18 with TRBJ2-7; the D gene is possibly TRBD2 (5 bases). In germline, CDR1 is KGHSH, CDR2 LQKENI. The CDR3 spans 14 residues. V was clipped by 3 bases and J by 6 bases, with 15 bases between them.

The chain has TRBV7-2 and TRBJ1-5; D unclear. The ends were cut back, 3 bases at V and 3 bases at J, with 12 bases in the middle. Germline V lookup: CDR1 SGHTA, CDR2 FQGNSA. This CDR3 comprises 15 residues. The CDR3 nucleotides are TGTGCCAGCAGCTTTACTGGTCCTAACAATCAGCCCCAGCATTTT. Translation gives CASSFTGPNNQPQHF.

The chain is built from TRBV7-6 and TRBJ1-1, with TRBD1 matching over 8 bases. This CDR3 contains 13 residues. V lost 5 bases, J lost 4 bases, and 3 bases stayed unmatched. CDR1 and CDR2 from the germline V gene are SGHVS and FNYEAQ. This CDR3 is CASSRQGTTEAFF. The CDR3 bases are TGTGCCAGCAGCCGACAGGGGACCACTGAAGCTTTCTTT.

This chain joins TRBV10-1 and TRBJ2-1; 7 bases are shared with TRBD2. Per the germline V gene, CDR1 is WNHNN and CDR2 is SYGVQD (reference sequence). This CDR3 has 13 residues. The junction had 2 bases not matched to a gene; V was cut back by 0 bases and J by 9 bases. The CDR3 nucleotides are TGCGCCAGCAGTGAGTCAACTAGCGTTGAGCAGTTCTTC. The encoded protein is CASSESTSVEQFF.

The J gene is TRBJ2-1, the V gene TRBV27; 9 bases are shared with TRBD1. This CDR3 comprises 16 residues. Germline V gene data show CDR1 as MNHEY and CDR2 as SMNVEV (reference sequence). The V gene end was trimmed by 5 bases and the J gene end by 4 bases; junction bases not matched to a gene: 9. DNA of the CDR3: TGTGCCAGCAGTGACAACAGGGGGCGGGTTTACAATGAGCAGTTCTTC. This codes for CASSDNRGRVYNEQFF.

V and J are TRBV5-4 and TRBJ2-2; D unresolved. The CDR3 runs 15 residues. Germline CDR1 and CDR2: SGHNT and YYREEE (reference sequence). Trimming took 0 bases from V and 6 from J, leaving 12 bases between them. In DNA form, the CDR3 reads TGTGCCAGCAGCTTGGCCGGGCCGGGCGCCGGGGAGCTGTTTTTT. Translation: CASSLAGPGAGELFF.

This sequence joins TRBV29-1 and TRBJ2-3; 8 bases match TRBD1. The germline CDR1 and CDR2 sequences are SQVTM and ANQGSEA. This CDR3 contains 14 residues. The trim removed 5 bases at V and 3 bases at J, leaving 7 bases unmatched. The CDR3, as DNA: TGCAGCGTTTCGTTCGGACAGGGTACAGATACGCAGTATTTT. As protein: CSVSFGQGTDTQYF.

The chain recombines TRBV4-1 with TRBJ2-7; a possible D gene is TRBD1 (6 bases). Germline lookup yields CDR1 MGHRA and CDR2 YSYEKL. The CDR3 length is 14 residues. V gave up 1 base and J gave up 5 bases, with 12 bases separating them. This CDR3 reads CASSQVLQGNEQYF. The CDR3 region has the DNA TGCGCCAGCAGCCAAGTCTTACAGGGTAACGAGCAGTACTTC.

Remarks on this clone: This sample includes further DNA sequences coding for the same CDR3. This rearrangement joins TRBV9 to TRBJ2-7; no clear D. Trimming left V 0 bases short and J 0 bases short, with 7 bases between. The CDR3 has 14 residues. CDR1 SGDLS and CDR2 YYNGEE come from the germline V gene. As DNA, the CDR3 is TGTGCCAGCAGCGTAGGGAGCCTCTCCTACGAGCAGTACTTC. Encoded protein: CASSVGSLSYEQYF.

This clone was seen just once. This rearrangement joins TRBV9 to TRBJ2-3, with TRBD2 matching over 10 bases. The germline V gene has CDR1 SGDLS and CDR2 YYNGEE. CDR3 size: 18 residues. With 0 bases clipped from V and 0 bases from J, the junction kept 7 bases outside the gene matches. CDR3 residues: CASSVVASGGPSTDTQYF. For the CDR3, the DNA is TGTGCCAGCAGCGTAGTGGCTAGCGGGGGACCTAGCACAGATACGCAGTATTTT. The full variable domain, completed using reference TRBV9 and TRBJ2-3, is DSGVTQTPKHLITATGQRVTLRCSPRSGDLSVYWYQQSLDQGLQFLIQYYNGEERAKGNILERFSAQQFPDLHSELNLSSLELGDSALYFCASSVVASGGPSTDTQYFGPGTRLTVL.

The rearrangement links TRBV28 to TRBJ2-2, with 16 bases that match TRBD2. In germline, CDR1 is MDHEN, CDR2 SYDVKM. CDR3 length: 16 residues. As DNA, the CDR3 is TGTGAATGGGGGACTAGCGGGAGGGCAGGCACCGGGGAGCTGTTTTTT. Translated, it gives CEWGTSGRAGTGELFF.

The V and J genes are TRBV6-6 and TRBJ2-1, with TRBD1 identical over 11 bases. Per the germline V gene, CDR1 is MNHNY and CDR2 is SVGAGI (reference sequence). The V segment lost 6 bases and the J segment 11 bases; nucleotides outside the gene matches: 9. This CDR3 is 14 amino acids long. In DNA, the CDR3 is TGTGCCAGCAGGGACAGGGGGCAAGGGCCAAAGCAGTTCTTC. Amino acids: CASRDRGQGPKQFF.

This sequence joins TRBV18 and TRBJ2-7; weak D call: TRBD1 (6 bases). The CDR3 totals 13 residues. CDR1 and CDR2 (germline): KGHSH, LQKENI. Trimming removed 6 bases at V and 0 bases at J, with 9 bases between. CDR3 DNA sequence: TGTGCCAGCTCTTCACAGGGCTCCTACGAGCAGTACTTC. Translating gives CASSSQGSYEQYF. Combining the CDR3 with reference TRBV18 and TRBJ2-7 gives the whole variable domain NAGVMQNPRHLVRRRGQEARLRCSPMKGHSHVYWYRQLPEEGLKFMVYLQKENIIDESGMPKERFSAEFPKEGPSILRIQQVVRGDSAAYFCASSSQGSYEQYFGPGTRLTVT.